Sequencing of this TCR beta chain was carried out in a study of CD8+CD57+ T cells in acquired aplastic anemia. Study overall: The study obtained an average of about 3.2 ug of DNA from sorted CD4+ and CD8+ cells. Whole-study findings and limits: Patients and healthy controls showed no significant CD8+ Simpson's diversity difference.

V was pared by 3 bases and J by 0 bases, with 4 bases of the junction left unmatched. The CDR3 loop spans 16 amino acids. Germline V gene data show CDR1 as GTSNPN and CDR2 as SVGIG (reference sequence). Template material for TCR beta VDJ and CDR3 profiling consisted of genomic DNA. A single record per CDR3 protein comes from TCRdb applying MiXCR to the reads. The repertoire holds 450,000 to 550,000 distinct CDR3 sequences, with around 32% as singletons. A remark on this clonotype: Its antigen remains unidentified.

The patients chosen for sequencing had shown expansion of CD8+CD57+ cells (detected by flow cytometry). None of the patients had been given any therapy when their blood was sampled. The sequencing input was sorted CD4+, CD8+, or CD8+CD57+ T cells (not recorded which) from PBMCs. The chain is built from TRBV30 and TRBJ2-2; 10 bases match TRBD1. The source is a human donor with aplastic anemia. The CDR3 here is CAWRLTGGPNTGELFF. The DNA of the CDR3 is TGTGCCTGGAGGCTGACAGGGGGCCCGAACACCGGGGAGCTGTTTTTT.